Listed below are T cell receptor beta chains from one sample, sequenced in a study of tumor-infiltrating lymphocytes in primary liver carcinoma. One entry per CDR3 protein results from TCRdb running MiXCR on the multiplex PCR reads. Among about 64,000 distinct CDR3 sequences listed, about two thirds were seen once. The sequenced sample was liver tumor tissue from sampling region 4. The receptors were sampled from a man aged 35-49 years with primary liver carcinoma and hepatitis B virus infection. Each CDR3 is given with its conserved first and last residue.

v_call cdr3_aa
TRBV12-3/TRBV12-4 CSNSETGGYEQYF
TRBV11-2 CASCLTDTAYEQFF
TRBV10-3 CAITIRSGLAGGVSYEQYF
TRBV12-3/TRBV12-4 CASSRDRRAGSPLHF
TRBV6-5 CTSSPGTGKGPQYF
TRBV11-2 CASSPLWARGYTF
TRBV29-1 CSGLGGTGTDTQYF
TRBV29-1 CSVEGVGNTEAFF
TRBV4-2 CVSGQVGQGGYEQYF
TRBV2 CASSEDGVNTEAFF
TRBV11-2 CATRLYRLVSEHFF
TRBV4-2 CASGQGYGQGFWTEAFF
TRBV29-1 CSAPGQLVAGTFF
TRBV4-2 CASSQGRQEGFYDYTF
TRBV5-6 CVSSLGTGVVSPLHF
TRBV28 CAGSLPSSQYF
TRBV12-3/TRBV12-4 CASSYRRDYLVTDTQYF
TRBV5-1 CASSSTGLPGAVNNEQFF
TRBV11-2 CANSPQREGLGEQLF
TRBV12-3/TRBV12-4 CTSSSGATAYNEQFF
TRBV13 CASTVGTSDVDKTIQYF
TRBV6-6 CASSPTSGGYEQYF
TRBV29-1 CSAAHDYYNEQFF
TRBV12-3/TRBV12-4 CGFGTSATGELFF
TRBV29-1 CSVGTSTANTRELFF
TRBV19 CASSIKAISGELFF
TRBV6-2/TRBV6-3 CASSYSVGRQAQYF
TRBV11-2 CASSLDPESSYNEQLF
TRBV11-1 CASSLTSGGGYDQYF
TRBV6-5 CASSRSGLVGEQFF
TRBV4-3 CASSQDRGEVGSNEQFF
TRBV6-5 CASKGTGEYDQYF
TRBV11-2 CASSYTGGSPPGCTF
TRBV19 CASSIEGMTGLHQAQHF
TRBV29-1 CSLPGLGDNEQLF
TRBV10-3 CAATERSGLAGGFSYEQYF
TRBV10-2 CASSELAGGPGGSYEQYF
TRBV4-1 CASSLAGQGNGGYTF
TRBV6-1 CASKPRETIEELFF
TRBV11-1 CTSSPRQGRDTEAFF
TRBV6-1 CASPIPLSYNEQFF
TRBV11-1 CASSIPETIGTKNIQYF
TRBV12-5 CDSGSEAGCPDTQYF
TRBV6-2/TRBV6-3 CVGSREKWVEQYF
TRBV6-5 CACSPGTGCYEQYF
TRBV28 CASIRTGGPCEQYF
TRBV10-1 CPSSDSAAVEQFF
TRBV7-2 CASSEGGSPYGYTF
TRBV11-2 CTSSLEGNCGYTF
TRBV11-2 CAGRSHSSETVFEQYF
TRBV29-1 CSVTDTGELFF
TRBV29-1 CSARGVRDSPYEQYF
TRBV5-4 CASSGTSGSTYIQCF
TRBV5-4 CASSLGQAASAYEQYF